Detailed here is one T cell receptor beta chain. The sample comes from a study of CD8+ T cells in alopecia areata. Once RNA had been extracted, it was reverse transcribed into cDNA to act as the sequencing template. The method was immunoSEQ multiplex PCR; TCRdb's version includes in-frame clones alone and lacks a portion of them. The sample lists about 14,000 clones, about 57% occurring once. Germline trimming cut 8 bases from V and 0 bases from J; bases unmatched to any gene: 7. The germline CDR1 and CDR2 sequences are SGHNT and YENEEA. CDR3 length equals 14 residues. Sorting of the five patients' CD4+ cells gave CD25+CD127- cells as the output.

The TCR comes from a human donor with alopecia areata. The sequencing sample was made of CD4+ Tregs sorted from blood. The chain recombines TRBV11-3 with TRBJ2-7, with 7 bases identical to TRBD2. In DNA form, the CDR3 reads TGTGCCAGCCGGGGGAGGGAGGACTCCTACGAGCAGTACTTC. As protein: CASRGREDSYEQYF.